This is a list of T cell receptor beta chains from one sample in a study of cytomegalovirus exposure and HLA in healthy donors. The data were produced by immunoSEQ multiplex PCR, yet TCRdb's version contains in-frame clones alone and is incomplete. Among around 110,000 clones listed, about 74% were seen once. Source material: PBMCs. These receptor sequences come from a man aged 25-45 years in good health and CMV-seropositive. Both conserved end residues are part of each CDR3. D genes are given only for firm matches. A row's size may be missing; if present it is once, few, many or a size class.

>.|TRBJ1-1|few|TRBV2
CASTYTEAEAFF
TGTGCCAGCACGTATACGGAGGCTGAAGCTTTCTTT
>TRBD1|TRBJ2-5|few|TRBV4-2
CASSQDPGQGIGETQYF
TGTGCCAGCAGCCAAGACCCCGGACAGGGCATTGGAGAGACCCAGTACTTC
>.|TRBJ1-3|.|TRBV2
CASSDQAASGNTIYF
TGTGCCAGCAGTGATCAGGCTGCCTCTGGAAACACCATATATTTT
>TRBD2|TRBJ2-7|.|TRBV4-3
CASSQDWTSGYEQYF
TGCGCCAGCAGCCAAGATTGGACTAGTGGTTACGAGCAGTACTTC
>.|TRBJ2-2|.|TRBV2
CASVGSVNTGELFF
TGTGCCAGCGTCGGCAGCGTTAACACCGGGGAGCTGTTTTTT
>.|TRBJ1-2|.|TRBV15
CATSRDTGFYGYTF
TGTGCCACCAGCAGAGACACAGGATTCTATGGCTACACCTTC
>.|TRBJ1-1|.|TRBV7-9
CASSLDSPANTEAFF
TGTGCCAGCAGCTTAGATAGCCCCGCAAACACTGAAGCTTTCTTT
>.|TRBJ1-1|once|TRBV6-4
CASRDRGRGNTEAFF
TGTGCCAGCAGGGATCGGGGCAGGGGCAACACTGAAGCTTTCTTT
>.|TRBJ1-5|.|TRBV9
CASSVDGGALQPQHF
TGTGCCAGCAGCGTAGATGGGGGGGCGCTTCAGCCCCAGCATTTT
>.|TRBJ2-4|many|TRBV6-1
CASSGKAGMNIQYF
TGTGCCAGCAGTGGAAAGGCGGGCATGAACATTCAGTACTTC
>.|TRBJ2-6|.|TRBV7-2
CASSFPGSGANVLTF
TGTGCCAGCAGCTTTCCCGGCTCTGGGGCCAACGTCCTGACTTTC
>.|TRBJ2-3|.|TRBV5-1
CASSLNSVITYTQYF
TGCGCCAGCAGCTTAAATAGCGTGATCACATATACGCAGTATTTT
>.|TRBJ2-1|once|TRBV10-1
CASSESGQTYNEQFF
TGCGCCAGCAGTGAGTCTGGGCAGACCTACAATGAGCAGTTCTTC
>.|TRBJ1-5|.|TRBV2
CASSRQTSNQPQHF
TGTGCCAGCAGTCGACAGACTAGCAATCAGCCCCAGCATTTT
>TRBD1|TRBJ2-3|.|TRBV5-1
CASALSGTGLTDTQYF
TGCGCCAGCGCTTTATCCGGGACAGGGTTAACAGATACGCAGTATTTT
>.|TRBJ1-6|.|TRBV4-2
CASSQDFAALHF
TGTGCCAGCAGCCAAGATTTTGCGGCCCTCCACTTT